One and the same sample provided the 27 T cell receptor beta chains below, sequenced in a study of shared clonotypes between healthy human individuals (TCRdb year 2020). Libraries were constructed by the immunoSEQ multiplex PCR assay. This immuneACCESS table, as held by TCRdb, lists in-frame sequences with V and J called but not all clones. Of the missing ones, under half trace to an unresolved V gene in checked studies; the others have no known cause. The sample profile shows about 1 million clones; around 74% of them were found once. Clones ranked in the top ten supply 1.4% to 1.5% of the sample. The sequencing input was memory CD4+ T cells sorted from blood. The cell subset or site label, as the study defines it: CD45RA-negative fraction. These receptors were obtained from a man younger than 35 in good health.

The J gene is TRBJ1-2, the V gene TRBV30; the D is unclear. CDR3 size: 12 residues. V was pared by 0 bases and J by 5 bases, with 7 bases between. Per the germline V gene, CDR1 is GTSNPN and CDR2 is SVGIG (reference sequence). The CDR3 loop reads CAWSVAQYGYTF. As DNA, the CDR3 is TGTGCCTGGAGTGTAGCGCAGTATGGCTACACCTTC.

In its sample, this clone was seen a few times. This sequence joins TRBV6-1 and TRBJ1-5; D is unresolved. The V end was cut by 4 bases, the J end by 4 bases, with 11 bases between. CDR1 is MNHNS, CDR2 SASEGT, per germline. The length of the CDR3 is 14 residues. CDR3 sequence reads: CASSASRSNQPQHF. The CDR3 nucleotides are TGTGCCAGCAGTGCATCACGGAGTAATCAGCCCCAGCATTTT.

This rearrangement joins TRBV27 to TRBJ1-1, with 8 bases that match TRBD1. The ends lost 3 bases at V and 4 bases at J; junction bases unmatched: 4. The CDR3 spans 14 residues. The germline V gene encodes CDR1 MNHEY and CDR2 SMNVEV (reference sequence). CDR3 amino acids: CASSFPDRVTEAFF. The CDR3 nucleotides are TGTGCCAGCAGTTTTCCGGACAGGGTCACTGAAGCTTTCTTT.

The CDR3, as DNA: TGTGCCAGCAGCTTGACCTTCGCGGGACAGAGTGGCTACACCTTC. Protein product: CASSLTFAGQSGYTF. V usage is TRBV5-6 and J usage is TRBJ1-2; 7 bases fit TRBD1. Germline trimming cut 1 base from V and 7 bases from J; bases unmatched to any gene: 10. The CDR3 is made up of 15 amino acids. Germline CDR1 is SGHDT and CDR2 is YYEEEE.

The chain links TRBV6-1 to TRBJ2-3, with 7 nucleotides matching TRBD1. Germline V gene data show CDR1 as MNHNS and CDR2 as SASEGT. V lost 1 base and J lost 4; bases outside the gene matches: 8. CDR3 length: 16 amino acids. The CDR3 region has the DNA TGTGCCAGCAGTGAAGATAACAGGGGTTGGGCAGATACGCAGTATTTT. Translating it yields CASSEDNRGWADTQYF.

On this clone itself: This sample also contains other DNA sequences that code for the same CDR3. This sequence joins TRBV4-3 and TRBJ2-3; tentatively, D is TRBD1 or TRBD2 (6 bases each). The CDR3 length is 13 residues. The germline V gene encodes CDR1 LGHNA and CDR2 YSLEER. V gave up 0 bases and J gave up 6 bases, with 7 bases separating them. As DNA, the CDR3 is TGCGCCAGCAGCCAAGAAGGGGGGGATACGCAGTATTTT. This codes for CASSQEGGDTQYF.

The table lists this clone with a count of one. This specimen includes other DNA sequences encoding the same CDR3. V is TRBV7-2 and J is TRBJ2-5; no clear D. Trimming removed 4 bases at V and 5 bases at J, with 8 bases between. The CDR3 is made up of 12 amino acids. The germline V gene encodes CDR1 SGHTA and CDR2 FQGNSA. In DNA form, the CDR3 reads TGTGCCAGCAGCTCTGGAAGGGAGACCCAGTACTTC. Its protein product is CASSSGRETQYF.

Details on this clone: The same CDR3 also results from other DNA sequences found in this sample. CDR3 residues: CASSLALAGTYNEQFF. Here the CDR3 DNA reads TGTGCCAGCAGCTTAGCACTAGCGGGAACCTACAATGAGCAGTTCTTC. J is TRBJ2-1 and V is TRBV7-2; TRBD2 matches 10 bases. CDR3 size: 16 residues. The V gene end was trimmed by 0 bases and the J gene end by 2 bases; junction bases not matched to a gene: 1. CDR1 is SGHTA, CDR2 FQGNSA, per germline.

The chain employs TRBV30 and TRBJ1-6; the D is unclear. Germline V gene data show CDR1 as GTSNPN and CDR2 as SVGIG (reference sequence). V lost 2 bases and J lost 0, with 11 bases in between. This CDR3 contains 16 residues. CDR3 loop: CAWSISGSSYNSPLHF. CDR3 bases: TGTGCCTGGAGTATCTCGGGGAGCTCCTATAATTCACCCCTCCACTTT.

This clone has just one count. The CDR3 is CASSLGTPAETGYTF. DNA for the CDR3: TGCGCCAGCAGCTTGGGGACACCTGCTGAAACTGGCTACACCTTC. The J gene is TRBJ1-2, the V gene TRBV5-1; the D gene is possibly TRBD1 (5 bases). This CDR3 contains 15 residues. Germline CDR1 reads SGHRS; CDR2 reads YFSETQ. With 0 bases removed from V and 7 bases from J, the gap between germline ends came to 16 bases.

The rearrangement links TRBV19 to TRBJ1-3; 7 positions agree with TRBD1. Germline V gene data show CDR1 as LNHDA and CDR2 as SQIVND (reference sequence). V was pared by 5 bases and J by 1 base, with 11 bases of the junction left unmatched. This CDR3 contains 17 residues. CDR3 sequence: CASSSRRTGVSGNTIYF. The CDR3 bases are TGTGCCAGTAGTTCCCGCCGGACAGGCGTATCTGGAAACACCATATATTTT. The variable domain in full, with the rest retrieved from reference TRBV19 and TRBJ1-3, is DGGITQSPKYLFRKEGQNVTLSCEQNLNHDAMYWYRQDPGQGLRLIYYSQIVNDFQKGDIAEGYSVSREKKESFPLTVTSAQKNPTAFYLCASSSRRTGVSGNTIYFGEGSWLTVV.

Concerning this clone: The same CDR3 is also encoded by other DNA sequences in this sample. The rearrangement joins TRBV5-1 to TRBJ2-6; a possible D gene is TRBD2 (6 bases). The CDR3 has 15 residues. Trimming cost V 2 bases and J 4 bases, with 10 bases left between them. Germline loops: CDR1 SGHRS, CDR2 YFSETQ. The chain's CDR3 is CASSFGGSGANVLTF. CDR3 in DNA: TGCGCCAGCAGCTTCGGAGGGTCGGGGGCCAACGTCCTGACTTTC.

V and J are TRBV10-2 and TRBJ1-5; TRBD1 agrees at 8 bases. The trim removed 7 bases at V and 7 bases at J, leaving 9 bases unmatched. This CDR3 is 14 amino acids long. From germline, CDR1 is WSHSY and CDR2 SAAADI. The CDR3 DNA reads as TGCGCCAGCACCTCAGACAGGGGCTTGCAGCCCCAGCATTTT. Translated, it gives CASTSDRGLQPQHF.

Notes on this clone: The same CDR3 arises from other DNA sequences in this sample as well. The chain combines TRBV5-1 with TRBJ1-5; no firm D call. V was clipped by 0 bases and J by 3 bases, with 7 bases between them. Germline CDR1 reads SGHRS; CDR2 reads YFSETQ. There are 14 residues in the CDR3. CDR3 nucleotide sequence: TGCGCCAGCAGCTTGGGCGGGAACAATCAGCCCCAGCATTTT. Its translation: CASSLGGNNQPQHF.

This clone came up a few times. This chain's CDR3 is CASTRQQAGELFF. The CDR3 nucleotides read TGTGCCAGCACCCGCCAGCAAGCCGGGGAGCTGTTTTTT. The chain is built from TRBV6-6 and TRBJ2-2; D ambiguous. Trimming shortened V by 7 bases and J by 6 bases, and 12 bases separated the two germline ends. CDR3 size: 13 residues. Germline assignment: CDR1 MNHNY and CDR2 SVGAGI (reference sequence).

This sequence joins TRBV19 and TRBJ1-4; D ambiguous. Trimming cost V 9 bases and J 8 bases, with 19 bases left between them. Germline CDR1 is LNHDA and CDR2 is SQIVND (reference sequence). The CDR3 runs to 14 residues. The CDR3 region is CASRGGKAAEKLFF. CDR3 bases: TGTGCCAGCCGTGGAGGGAAGGCCGCGGAAAAACTGTTTTTT.

The chain recombines TRBV6-5 with TRBJ2-5, with 8 bases lining up with TRBD1. V shed 6 bases, J shed 1 base, and the junction held 7 bases outside the gene matches. The CDR3 loop spans 15 amino acids. Germline V gives CDR1 MNHEY, CDR2 SVGAGI. CDR3 DNA: TGTGCCAGCAGCAATTCCGGACAGGGCCAAGAGACCCAGTACTTC. Its protein product is CASSNSGQGQETQYF.

This rearrangement joins TRBV15 to TRBJ1-5, with 8 bases identical to TRBD1. The CDR3 extends over 16 amino acids. The trim removed 1 base at V and 7 bases at J, leaving 9 bases unmatched. CDR1 and CDR2 from the germline V gene are LNHNV and YYDKDF (reference sequence). CDR3 amino acids: CATSRGAGGIRQPQHF. CDR3 in DNA: TGTGCCACCAGCAGAGGAGCAGGGGGCATTAGGCAGCCCCAGCATTTT.

The chain is built from TRBV7-2 and TRBJ2-1; 10 positions match TRBD2. The V and J ends lost 1 base and 9 bases, in that order; junction bases with no gene match: 3. There are 14 residues in the CDR3. Germline V CDR1 and CDR2: SGHTA, FQGNSA. This CDR3 reads CASSLVGTSAEQFF. The CDR3 nucleotides read TGTGCCAGCAGCTTAGTAGGGACTAGCGCTGAGCAGTTCTTC.

The chain carries TRBV19 and TRBJ1-1; the match to TRBD1 covers 8 bases. The V segment lost 1 base and the J segment 6 bases; nucleotides outside the gene matches: 7. CDR1 LNHDA and CDR2 SQIVND come from the germline V gene (reference sequence). CDR3 length equals 15 residues. CDR3 in amino acids: CASSIAQGARAEAFF. In nucleotides, the CDR3 is TGTGCCAGTAGTATAGCGCAGGGGGCAAGGGCTGAAGCTTTCTTT.

J is TRBJ2-1 and V is TRBV5-4, with a possible D match to TRBD2 (6 bases). CDR1 and CDR2 (germline): SGHNT, YYREEE (reference sequence). The CDR3 consists of 15 residues. V was cut by 2 bases and J by 4 bases, with 13 bases left in between. The CDR3 sequence: CASSFDPGGYNEQFF. CDR3 nucleotide sequence: TGTGCCAGCAGCTTTGACCCCGGAGGGTACAATGAGCAGTTCTTC.

The chain couples TRBV6-1 to TRBJ1-5, with D hard to call. V lost 4 bases and J lost 3, with 13 bases in between. The CDR3 consists of 15 residues. CDR1 and CDR2 (germline): MNHNS, SASEGT. The CDR3 DNA sequence: TGTGCCAGCAGTGTGCAACATGATATCAATCAGCCCCAGCATTTT. Translated, it gives CASSVQHDINQPQHF.

The J gene is TRBJ2-7, the V gene TRBV10-1; D may be TRBD1 or TRBD2 (5 bases each). This CDR3 region has 12 residues. Germline assignment: CDR1 WNHNN and CDR2 SYGVQD (reference sequence). V was cut by 6 bases and J by 7 bases, with 13 bases left in between. CDR3 residues: CASRPGAREQYF. DNA for the CDR3: TGCGCCAGCAGGCCCGGGGCCAGGGAGCAGTACTTC.

This clone has only a few counts. This chain uses TRBV19 with TRBJ2-3, with TRBD1 identical over 8 bases. Trimming at V came to 5 bases and at J to 3 bases, leaving 7 bases not matched to a gene. Germline loops: CDR1 LNHDA, CDR2 SQIVND (reference sequence). This CDR3 region has 15 residues. CDR3: CASSSGQGATDTQYF. CDR3 sequence (DNA): TGTGCCAGTAGTTCAGGACAGGGTGCTACAGATACGCAGTATTTT.

The genes are TRBV14 and TRBJ2-1; 8 nucleotides agree with TRBD1. Unmatched junction bases numbered 8, after V lost 4 bases and J lost 12 bases. This CDR3 is 13 amino acids long. The germline gives CDR1 SGHDN, CDR2 FVKESK. The CDR3 is CASSRDRGHGQFF. In nucleotides, the CDR3 is TGTGCCAGCAGCCGCGACAGGGGCCACGGGCAGTTCTTC.

This rearrangement joins TRBV18 to TRBJ1-1; D gene unclear. Germline V gene data show CDR1 as KGHSH and CDR2 as LQKENI. The ends were cut back, 1 base at V and 6 bases at J, with 12 bases in the middle. CDR3 size: 14 residues. CDR3 sequence reads: CASSPQAIIAEAFF. CDR3 DNA: TGTGCCAGCTCACCACAGGCGATAATAGCTGAAGCTTTCTTT.

The count of this clone is one. The chain recombines TRBV11-2 with TRBJ2-7, with D possibly TRBD1 on 6 matching bases. In germline, CDR1 is SGHAT, CDR2 FQNNGV. The ends were cut back, 0 bases at V and 7 bases at J, with 19 bases in the middle. This CDR3 is built from 16 residues. CDR3 DNA sequence: TGTGCCAGCAGCTTAGATCTGGTAGGGGGACGACTAGAGCAGTACTTC. Its protein is CASSLDLVGGRLEQYF. Using reference TRBV11-2 and TRBJ2-7 for the parts outside the CDR3, the full variable domain is EAGVAQSPRYKIIEKRQSVAFWCNPISGHATLYWYQQILGQGPKLLIQFQNNGVVDDSQLPKDRFSAERLKGVDSTLKIQPAKLEDSAVYLCASSLDLVGGRLEQYFGPGTRLTVT.